Below, 9 T cell receptor beta chains from the same sample are listed, as sequenced in a study of blood T cells in healthy people across ages. Using a J-beta primer mix together with a sample-barcoded 5' primer, a second PCR was run for roughly 6 to 11 cycles. MiXCR was run by TCRdb on the 5' RACE reads, yielding one entry per CDR3 protein. The data hold fewer than 750,000 distinct CDR3 sequences, with over 40% observed a single time. Sample: blood. Source of these receptors: a woman of 80 years or more in good health.

This clonotype was seen repeatedly, ten times or more. V is TRBV20-1 and J is TRBJ2-1; D call uncertain. The germline gives CDR1 DFQATT, CDR2 SNEGSKA (reference sequence). Trimming stripped 0 bases from V and 8 bases from J, with 11 bases between. The CDR3 is made up of 13 amino acids. CDR3 nucleotides: TGCAGTGCTAGAGATCCGCCCCGCCATGAGCAGTTCTTC. Its protein product is CSARDPPRHEQFF.

Details on this clonotype: A much larger clone sits a single nucleotide away, making a read error possible. The chain couples TRBV20-1 to TRBJ2-5, with no clear D. The CDR3 extends over 14 amino acids. V was cut by 1 base and J by 11 bases, with 20 bases left in between. Germline V gene sequence: CDR1 DFQATT, CDR2 SNEGSKA (reference sequence). The CDR3 sequence: CSARALDHYNEQYF. The CDR3 bases are TGCAGTGCTAGAGCTCTAGACCACTACAATGAGCAGTACTTC.

The chain is built from TRBV6-4 and TRBJ1-2, with D maybe TRBD1 (5 bases). V was clipped by 5 bases and J by 0 bases, with 13 bases between them. Germline lookup yields CDR1 MRHNA and CDR2 SNTAGT. This CDR3 spans 15 amino acids. The CDR3 region is CASSPRDGANYGYTF. The CDR3 nucleotides read TGTGCCAGCAGTCCCCGGGACGGAGCTAACTATGGCTACACCTTC.

This clonotype has more than one count but fewer than ten. This chain joins TRBV5-1 and TRBJ2-3; D unresolved. With 4 bases removed from V and 3 bases from J, the gap between germline ends came to 12 bases. The germline gives CDR1 SGHRS, CDR2 YFSETQ. This CDR3 has 14 amino acids. The CDR3 nucleotides are TGCGCCAGCAGCGCCTGGGGTAAAACAGATACGCAGTATTTT. Its translation is CASSAWGKTDTQYF. The entire variable domain, with the rest obtained from reference TRBV5-1 and TRBJ2-3, is as follows: KAGVTQTPRYLIKTRGQQVTLSCSPISGHRSVSWYQQTPGQGLQFLFEYFSETQRNKGNFPGRFSGRQFSNSRSEMNVSTLELGDSALYLCASSAWGKTDTQYFGPGTRLTVL.

This chain uses TRBV18 with TRBJ1-4; D remains unclear. Between the trimmed V and J ends, which lost 0 bases and 10 bases, there was a span of 18 bases. This CDR3 has 16 residues. Germline V gene lookup returns CDR1 KGHSH and CDR2 LQKENI. The CDR3 region has the DNA TGTGCCAGCTCACCACCAAACCAAGGCGACGTTGGAAAACTGTTTTTT. Protein product: CASSPPNQGDVGKLFF.

On this clonotype: A much larger clone differs from this one at a single base, so this may be a read error. The J gene is TRBJ2-5, the V gene TRBV2; D is uncertain. This CDR3 comprises 12 residues. Germline V CDR1 and CDR2: SNHLY, FYNNEI. As DNA, the CDR3 is TGTGCCAGCACCCAATTCCAAGAGATCCAGTACTTC. Residues: CASTQFQEIQYF.

The chain joins TRBV2 to TRBJ2-4; 9 bases map to TRBD2. This CDR3 comprises 16 residues. V dropped 2 bases and J dropped 13; count of bases not matched to a gene: 15. CDR1 and CDR2 (germline): SNHLY, FYNNEI. The CDR3 DNA reads as TGTGCCAGCAGTGAAAGGTCTGGGCTAGCGGGAACGAAGCAGTACTTC. Its translation is CASSERSGLAGTKQYF.

This clonotype was seen a few times. A read error may be the cause here, since a much bigger clone is one base away. This sequence joins TRBV7-8 and TRBJ1-6; unclear D gene. Germline CDR1 and CDR2: SGHVS and FQNEAQ. The CDR3 has 11 residues. The CDR3 spells CAGSLGSPLHF. CDR3 bases: TGTGCCGGCAGCTTAGGCTCACCCCTCCACTTT.

The rearrangement links TRBV13 to TRBJ1-6; TRBD1 matches at 8 bases. Trimming at V came to 6 bases and at J to 7 bases, leaving 5 bases not matched to a gene. CDR3 length: 14 residues. Germline V CDR1 and CDR2: PRHDT, FYEKMQ (reference sequence). The CDR3 DNA reads as TGTGCCAGCAGTCGGACAGGGTGGAATTCACCCCTCCACTTT. Encoded protein: CASSRTGWNSPLHF.